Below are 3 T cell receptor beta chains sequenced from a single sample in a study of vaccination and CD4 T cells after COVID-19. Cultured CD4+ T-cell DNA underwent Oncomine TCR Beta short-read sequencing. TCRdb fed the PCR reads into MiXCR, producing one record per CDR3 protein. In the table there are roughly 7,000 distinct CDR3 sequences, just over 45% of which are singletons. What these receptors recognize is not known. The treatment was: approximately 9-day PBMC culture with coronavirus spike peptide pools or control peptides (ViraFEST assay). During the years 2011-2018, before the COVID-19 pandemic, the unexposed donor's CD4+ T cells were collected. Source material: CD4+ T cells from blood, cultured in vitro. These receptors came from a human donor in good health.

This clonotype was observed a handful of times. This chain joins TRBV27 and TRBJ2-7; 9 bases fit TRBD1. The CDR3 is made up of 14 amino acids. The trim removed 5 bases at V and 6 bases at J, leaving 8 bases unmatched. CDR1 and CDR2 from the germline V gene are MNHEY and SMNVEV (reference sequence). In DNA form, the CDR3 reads TGTGCCAGCAGTCGCAAACAGGGGGCTGGCGAGCAGTACTTC. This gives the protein CASSRKQGAGEQYF.

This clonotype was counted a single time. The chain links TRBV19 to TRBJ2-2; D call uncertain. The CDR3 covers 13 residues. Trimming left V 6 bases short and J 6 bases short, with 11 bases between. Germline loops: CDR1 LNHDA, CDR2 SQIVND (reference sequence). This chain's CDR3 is CASRDRAAGELFF. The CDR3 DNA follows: TGTGCCAGTAGGGATCGAGCCGCCGGGGAGCTGTTTTTT.

This CDR3 reads CASTLTHGTGDGYTF. The CDR3 bases are TGTGCCAGCACCCTAACCCATGGGACAGGGGATGGCTACACCTTC. The rearrangement joins TRBV6-1 to TRBJ1-2, with 10 bases lining up with TRBD1. The CDR3 length is 15 residues. Germline CDR1 MNHNS, CDR2 SASEGT. V dropped 7 bases and J dropped 6; count of bases not matched to a gene: 11.